One and the same sample provided the 16 T cell receptor beta chains below, sequenced in a study of radiation and T cells in renal cell carcinoma. Data came from immunoSEQ multiplex PCR; TCRdb stores just in-frame clones and leaves some out. The repertoire includes about 86,000 clones, around four fifths of them detected once, and under 10% sits in the top ten. The time point here: blood 4 weeks post-SBRT, at nephrectomy. Treatment described: 15 Gy SBRT to primary tumor, nephrectomy 4 weeks later. The source material was blood, sampled from a patient whose treatment included radiotherapy and nephrectomy. These receptors were obtained from a man in his fifties with renal cell carcinoma.

For the CDR3, the DNA is TGTGCCAGCAGCTTCCAGGGGGCGAACTATGGCTACACCTTC. Translated, it gives CASSFQGANYGYTF. The chain is built from TRBV5-4 and TRBJ1-2; 8 nucleotides line up with TRBD1. Germline assignment: CDR1 SGHNT and CDR2 YYREEE (reference sequence). Trimming cost V 2 bases and J 2 bases; bases outside gene matches: 2. The CDR3 loop spans 14 amino acids.

The chain links TRBV4-1 to TRBJ2-5, with TRBD2 identical over 13 bases. The germline V gene encodes CDR1 MGHRA and CDR2 YSYEKL. This CDR3 is built from 17 residues. V lost 1 base and J lost 3; bases outside the gene matches: 5. The CDR3 protein is CASSQVYGTSGKETQYF. For the CDR3, the DNA is TGCGCCAGCAGCCAAGTTTATGGGACTAGCGGGAAAGAGACCCAGTACTTC.

J is TRBJ2-7 and V is TRBV7-2; TRBD2 aligns across 10 bases. CDR3 size: 15 residues. The germline V gene has CDR1 SGHTA and CDR2 FQGNSA. Losses at the gene ends were 5 bases for V and 3 bases for J; bases not matched to a gene: 7. Here the CDR3 DNA reads TGTGCCAGCAGCCCGACTAGCGGGCCGCGCTACGAGCAGTACTTC. Residues: CASSPTSGPRYEQYF.

For the CDR3, the DNA is TGTGCCAGTAGTATGGAACTTCCGAACACTGAAGCTTTCTTT. Protein product: CASSMELPNTEAFF. V and J are TRBV19 and TRBJ1-1; D uncertain. This CDR3 comprises 14 residues. V was cut by 3 bases and J by 1 base, with 9 bases left in between. Germline values: CDR1 LNHDA, CDR2 SQIVND (reference sequence).

The rearrangement links TRBV5-8 to TRBJ1-5, with a tentative D call TRBD1 (5 bases). CDR3 length: 17 amino acids. Germline-derived CDR1 and CDR2 are SGHTS and YDEGEE. The V end was cut by 2 bases, the J end by 0 bases, with 15 bases between. CDR3 bases: TGTGCCAGCAGCTTATGGCAGGGAGGCAATAGCAATCAGCCCCAGCATTTT. It encodes CASSLWQGGNSNQPQHF.

The V and J genes are TRBV27 and TRBJ2-1; D not certain. V lost 5 bases to trimming and J lost 7 bases, with 15 bases between them. Germline CDR1 MNHEY, CDR2 SMNVEV (reference sequence). The CDR3 sequence is 14 residues long. As DNA, the CDR3 is TGTGCCAGCAGTCCCCGGGTAAGCTTGAATGAGCAGTTCTTC. Its translation: CASSPRVSLNEQFF.

V gene TRBV20-1 combines with J gene TRBJ2-1, with a tentative D call TRBD1 (5 bases). This CDR3 is 11 amino acids long. Germline CDR1 and CDR2: DFQATT and SNEGSKA (reference sequence). V was shortened by 6 bases and J by 5 bases, with 8 bases between the two germline ends. CDR3 residues: CSAGAHNEQFF. The CDR3, as DNA: TGCAGTGCAGGGGCCCACAATGAGCAGTTCTTC.

V usage is TRBV19 and J usage is TRBJ1-1; D unresolved. Trimming took 8 bases from V and 6 from J, leaving 16 bases between them. Germline V lookup: CDR1 LNHDA, CDR2 SQIVND (reference sequence). The CDR3 has 13 amino acids. Here the CDR3 DNA reads TGTGCCAGTCTCGGGCCGCGCGGCGCTGAAGCTTTCTTT. Translation: CASLGPRGAEAFF.

The rearrangement joins TRBV6-5 to TRBJ1-4; D is uncertain. V lost 2 bases to trimming and J lost 5 bases, with 12 bases between them. The germline V gene has CDR1 MNHEY and CDR2 SVGAGI. CDR3 size: 15 residues. CDR3 region: CASSYIGIANEKLFF. The CDR3 nucleotides are TGTGCCAGCAGTTACATAGGGATAGCAAATGAAAAACTGTTTTTT.

The chain uses TRBV30 and TRBJ2-1; D is unclear. The V gene's germline CDR1 is GTSNPN and CDR2 SVGIG (reference sequence). The CDR3 has 11 residues. V lost 2 bases and J 7 bases, leaving 6 bases between the germline ends. CDR3 sequence (DNA): TGTGCCTGGAGTTCGGTGAATGAGCAGTTCTTC. This translates into CAWSSVNEQFF.

J is TRBJ2-7 and V is TRBV18; the D is unclear. The V end was cut by 0 bases, the J end by 5 bases, with 11 bases between. The CDR3 runs to 14 residues. Germline CDR1 and CDR2: KGHSH and LQKENI. The CDR3 nucleotides read TGTGCCAGCTCACCACCGTCCGGTCTTGACGAGCAGTACTTC. It specifies CASSPPSGLDEQYF.

The chain combines TRBV9 with TRBJ2-1; 7 positions agree with TRBD2. The CDR3 runs 18 residues. Per the germline V gene, CDR1 is SGDLS and CDR2 is YYNGEE. V was clipped by 0 bases and J by 7 bases; unmatched bases: 16. CDR3 coding DNA: TGTGCCAGCAGCGTAGCCCTCCCTGCGAGGGAGGGCGAAAATGAGCAGTTCTTC. Its translation: CASSVALPAREGENEQFF.

The CDR3 DNA is TGTGCCAGTAGTACCCTGACAGGGCAAGAGGATACGCAGTATTTT. This translates into CASSTLTGQEDTQYF. The chain joins TRBV19 to TRBJ2-3; 7 bases line up with TRBD1. Losses at the gene ends were 4 bases for V and 6 bases for J; bases not matched to a gene: 10. The CDR3 length is 15 residues. Looked up from germline, CDR1 is LNHDA and CDR2 is SQIVND (reference sequence).

In this sample, this clone turned up a few times. The chain carries TRBV27 and TRBJ2-7; 15 positions match TRBD2. J was trimmed by 0 bases and V by 3 bases; bases with no gene match: 6. The CDR3 has 18 amino acids. Germline V gene lookup returns CDR1 MNHEY and CDR2 SMNVEV (reference sequence). The CDR3 here is CASSFGLAGGPGSYEQYF. The DNA for the CDR3 is TGTGCCAGCAGTTTCGGACTAGCGGGGGGGCCCGGCTCCTACGAGCAGTACTTC.

The genes are TRBV6-1 and TRBJ2-7, with TRBD1 matching over 9 bases. V was pared by 7 bases and J by 1 base, with 5 bases of the junction left unmatched. This CDR3 has 14 amino acids. The germline V gene has CDR1 MNHNS and CDR2 SASEGT. In DNA form, the CDR3 reads TGTGCCAGCAACACAGGGGGCCAATCCTACGAGCAGTACTTC. It yields the protein CASNTGGQSYEQYF.

V is TRBV6-5 and J is TRBJ2-7; 8 bases are shared with TRBD2. V lost 6 bases to trimming and J lost 2 bases; unmatched junction nucleotides: 9. CDR3 length: 15 residues. Germline CDR1 MNHEY, CDR2 SVGAGI. Here the CDR3 DNA reads TGTGCCAGCAGCCGGGCACTAGCGGAGCCCTACGAGCAGTACTTC. This translates into CASSRALAEPYEQYF.